This TCR beta chain was recorded in a study of OX40 agonist ivuxolimab in advanced cancers. V shed 0 bases and J shed 10 bases, with 15 bases lying between them. This CDR3 has 13 amino acids. The germline V gene has CDR1 GTSNPN and CDR2 SVGIG (reference sequence). Sequenced by immunoSEQ multiplex PCR; TCRdb stores in-frame clones only, minus some. The table has several thousand clones, roughly 90% seen once; the top ten hold about 16%. This clone is labeled as large. The chain has TRBV30 and TRBJ1-2; D not resolved. The origin of this receptor is an adult with an advanced solid tumor such as melanoma, head and neck, liver or kidney cancer. The specimen was CD4+ or CD8+ T cells sorted from blood, collected in a trial of the OX40 agonist ivuxolimab. The CDR3 is CAWSVGFQGHYTF. CDR3 nucleotides: TGTGCCTGGAGTGTGGGTTTTCAAGGGCACTACACCTTC.